Listed here are 6 T cell receptor beta chains from one sample, sequenced in a study of cytomegalovirus exposure and HLA in healthy donors. The PCR used 60 Vbeta and 13 Jbeta primers. TCRdb's table, derived via immunoSEQ multiplex PCR, lists solely in-frame clones and lacks some. This table has 150,000 to 200,000 clones, around 80% appearing once. Material: PBMCs. The receptors were sampled from a male donor in good health and CMV-seropositive.

The V and J genes are TRBV16 and TRBJ1-5; possibly TRBD1 for D (5 bases). Per the germline V gene, CDR1 is KGHSY and CDR2 is FQNENV. The CDR3 has 16 amino acids. V lost 4 bases, J lost 6 bases, and 19 bases lay in between. CDR3 amino acids: CASSPSGILWAQPQHF. CDR3 coding DNA: TGTGCCAGCAGCCCCTCAGGGATTTTATGGGCTCAGCCCCAGCATTTT.

Note on this clone: The junction departs from the called germline gene at one end, perhaps through a read error. J is TRBJ1-1 and V is TRBV7-9; the match to TRBD1 covers 9 bases. Looked up from germline, CDR1 is SEHNR and CDR2 is FQNEAQ (reference sequence). CDR3 length: 15 amino acids. The CDR3: CSSSHPDRGNTEAFF. CDR3 nucleotides: TGTTCCAGCAGTCACCCGGACAGGGGTAACACTGAAGCTTTCTTT.

This clone was detected only a few times. The chain employs TRBV9 and TRBJ2-3; the match to TRBD2 covers 7 bases. CDR1 is SGDLS and CDR2 is YYNGEE in the germline V gene. With V trimmed by 1 base and J by 2 bases, 4 bases remained unmatched. The CDR3 consists of 15 residues. CDR3 in DNA: TGTGCCAGCAGCGTATGGCGGGAGCCCACAGATACGCAGTATTTT. It encodes CASSVWREPTDTQYF. Combining the CDR3 with reference TRBV9 and TRBJ2-3 gives the whole variable domain DSGVTQTPKHLITATGQRVTLRCSPRSGDLSVYWYQQSLDQGLQFLIQYYNGEERAKGNILERFSAQQFPDLHSELNLSSLELGDSALYFCASSVWREPTDTQYFGPGTRLTVL.

This chain connects TRBV18 to TRBJ2-3, with a weak D call TRBD2 (6 bases). Germline V gene sequence: CDR1 KGHSH, CDR2 LQKENI. The CDR3 is 16 amino acids. V lost 2 bases to trimming and J lost 2 bases, with 14 bases between them. The DNA for the CDR3 is TGTGCCAGCTCACCATCCCCCACGGGAGCCACAGATACGCAGTATTTT. As protein: CASSPSPTGATDTQYF.

The V call is TRBV28, the J call TRBJ2-7, with no clear D. The ends were cut back, 3 bases at V and 2 bases at J, with 5 bases in the middle. Germline V CDR1 and CDR2: MDHEN, SYDVKM. This CDR3 comprises 12 residues. The CDR3 spells CASSFLTYEQYF. The CDR3, as DNA: TGTGCCAGCAGTTTTCTTACCTACGAGCAGTACTTC. The full variable domain, completed using reference TRBV28 and TRBJ2-7, is DVKVTQSSRYLVKRTGEKVFLECVQDMDHENMFWYRQDPGLGLRLIYFSYDVKMKEKGDIPEGYSVSREKKERFSLILESASTNQTSMYLCASSFLTYEQYFGPGTRLTVT.

The V call is TRBV18, the J call TRBJ1-2, with 9 bases matching TRBD1. The germline V gene has CDR1 KGHSH and CDR2 LQKENI. V was clipped by 5 bases and J by 4 bases; unmatched bases: 2. The CDR3 has 13 residues. The chain's CDR3 is CASSRDRAYGYTF. The CDR3 region has the DNA TGTGCCAGCTCAAGGGACAGGGCCTATGGCTACACCTTC.